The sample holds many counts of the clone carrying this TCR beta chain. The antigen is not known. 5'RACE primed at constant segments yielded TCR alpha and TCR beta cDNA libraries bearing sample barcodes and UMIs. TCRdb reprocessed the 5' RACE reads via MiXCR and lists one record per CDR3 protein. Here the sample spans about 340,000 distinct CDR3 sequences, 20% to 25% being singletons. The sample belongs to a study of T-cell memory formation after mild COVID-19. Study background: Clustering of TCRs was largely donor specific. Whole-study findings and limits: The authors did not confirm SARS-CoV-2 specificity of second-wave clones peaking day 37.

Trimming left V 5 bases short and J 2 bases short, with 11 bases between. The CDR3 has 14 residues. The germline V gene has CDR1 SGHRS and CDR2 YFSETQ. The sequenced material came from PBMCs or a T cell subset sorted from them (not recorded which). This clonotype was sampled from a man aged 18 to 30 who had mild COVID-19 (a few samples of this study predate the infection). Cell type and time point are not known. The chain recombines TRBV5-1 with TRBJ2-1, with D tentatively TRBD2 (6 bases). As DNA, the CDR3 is TGCGCCAGCAGACTAGCTATCGCCTACAATGAGCAGTTCTTC. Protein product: CASRLAIAYNEQFF.